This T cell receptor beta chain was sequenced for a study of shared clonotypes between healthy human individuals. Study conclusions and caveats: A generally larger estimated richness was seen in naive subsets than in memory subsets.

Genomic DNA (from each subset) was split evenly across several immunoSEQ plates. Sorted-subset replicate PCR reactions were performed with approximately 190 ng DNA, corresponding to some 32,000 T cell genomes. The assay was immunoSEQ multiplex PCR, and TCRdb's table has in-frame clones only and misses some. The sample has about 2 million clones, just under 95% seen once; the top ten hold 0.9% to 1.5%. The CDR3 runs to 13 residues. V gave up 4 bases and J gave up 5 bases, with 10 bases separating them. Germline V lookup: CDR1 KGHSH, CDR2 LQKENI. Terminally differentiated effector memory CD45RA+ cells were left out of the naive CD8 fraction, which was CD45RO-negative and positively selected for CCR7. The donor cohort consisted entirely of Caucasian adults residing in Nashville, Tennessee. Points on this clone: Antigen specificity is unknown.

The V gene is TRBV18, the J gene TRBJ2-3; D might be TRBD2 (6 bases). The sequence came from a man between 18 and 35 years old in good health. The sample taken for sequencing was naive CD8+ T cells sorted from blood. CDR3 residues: CASSRTGEDTQYF. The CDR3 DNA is TGTGCCAGCTCACGGACGGGGGAAGATACGCAGTATTTT.